Below are 23 T cell receptor beta chains sequenced from a single sample in a study of technical replicates of blood from a handful of donors. The protocol was immunoSEQ multiplex PCR, while the TCRdb copy is restricted to in-frame clones and leaves out a portion. The data hold tens of thousands of clones, with approximately 96% observed a single time. The specimen sequenced was T cells isolated from PBMCs. The receptors derive from a human donor in good health.

The rearrangement uses TRBV2 and TRBJ2-7; no definite D call. In germline, CDR1 is SNHLY, CDR2 FYNNEI. This CDR3 has 13 residues. Trimming took off 6 bases at V and 5 bases at J, with 14 bases between the two ends. The CDR3: CASSPGAPNEQYF. The CDR3 DNA reads as TGTGCCAGCAGCCCCGGAGCCCCGAACGAGCAGTACTTC.

This clone was picked up one time. This chain uses TRBV6-6 with TRBJ2-7, with D tentatively TRBD1 (6 bases). Trimming pared 6 bases from V and 7 bases from J, leaving 16 bases between. Looked up from germline, CDR1 is MNHNY and CDR2 is SVGAGI (reference sequence). This CDR3 has 13 amino acids. CDR3 sequence reads: CASRETGFGEQYF. In DNA form, the CDR3 reads TGTGCCAGCAGGGAAACAGGGTTTGGGGAGCAGTACTTC.

The V gene is TRBV28, the J gene TRBJ1-4; 8 bases are shared with TRBD1. Germline loops: CDR1 MDHEN, CDR2 SYDVKM. V was clipped by 5 bases and J by 5 bases; unmatched bases: 7. The length of the CDR3 is 15 residues. The CDR3 here is CASSPQQGGNEKLFF. The CDR3 bases are TGTGCCAGCAGTCCTCAACAGGGGGGGAATGAAAAACTGTTTTTT. Looking up the rest from reference TRBV28 and TRBJ1-4 gives the full variable domain: DVKVTQSSRYLVKRTGEKVFLECVQDMDHENMFWYRQDPGLGLRLIYFSYDVKMKEKGDIPEGYSVSREKKERFSLILESASTNQTSMYLCASSPQQGGNEKLFFGSGTQLSVL.

The rearrangement joins TRBV2 to TRBJ1-1; TRBD1 might be the D (6 bases). The V end was cut by 10 bases, the J end by 3 bases, with 15 bases between. The CDR3 extends over 13 amino acids. Per the germline V gene, CDR1 is SNHLY and CDR2 is FYNNEI. CDR3 sequence: CATKGGEYTEAFF. The CDR3 nucleotides read TGTGCCACAAAAGGGGGGGAATACACTGAAGCTTTCTTT.

V usage is TRBV6-1 and J usage is TRBJ2-1; 7 positions agree with TRBD2. The CDR3 is 13 amino acids. V was pared by 8 bases and J by 9 bases, with 10 bases of the junction left unmatched. In germline, CDR1 is MNHNS, CDR2 SASEGT. DNA for the CDR3: TGTGCCAGCGGGCGGGAGCGGCAGGGTGAGCAGTTCTTC. Its protein is CASGRERQGEQFF.

The rearrangement links TRBV27 to TRBJ1-2, with TRBD1 matching over 7 bases. The CDR3 is made up of 14 amino acids. The J segment lost 2 bases and the V segment lost 5 bases, leaving 5 bases of the junction unmatched. Germline CDR1 is MNHEY and CDR2 is SMNVEV (reference sequence). The chain's CDR3 is CASSTGVENYGYTF. The CDR3 DNA sequence: TGTGCCAGCAGTACAGGGGTAGAGAACTATGGCTACACCTTC.

The chain uses TRBV27 and TRBJ1-2; possible D gene TRBD1, 6 bases. The CDR3 has 15 residues. V was pared by 3 bases and J by 2 bases, with 13 bases between. CDR1 is MNHEY and CDR2 is SMNVEV in the germline V gene (reference sequence). The CDR3 reads CASSFSGTPNYGYTF. In DNA, the CDR3 is TGTGCCAGCAGTTTCTCCGGGACACCCAACTATGGCTACACCTTC.

The chain combines TRBV5-6 with TRBJ1-2; 9 bases align to TRBD1. CDR3 length: 14 amino acids. After removal of 4 bases from V and 7 bases from J, the junction contained 8 bases not matched to a gene. Germline V gene lookup returns CDR1 SGHDT and CDR2 YYEEEE. The CDR3 DNA reads TGTGCCAGCAGCGTCGGGACAGGGAGCGGTGGCTACACCTTC. It specifies CASSVGTGSGGYTF.

The rearrangement uses TRBV27 and TRBJ1-1; the match to TRBD1 covers 8 bases. The junction had 3 bases not matched to a gene; V was cut back by 3 bases and J by 9 bases. Germline loops: CDR1 MNHEY, CDR2 SMNVEV (reference sequence). The CDR3 runs to 12 residues. The CDR3 bases are TGTGCCAGCAGTTTGGGGGACAGGAAAGCTTTCTTT. Its protein is CASSLGDRKAFF.

This clone was seen a single time. V is TRBV5-1 and J is TRBJ2-1; 11 bases match TRBD2. The CDR3 totals 15 residues. The trim removed 0 bases at V and 10 bases at J, leaving 6 bases unmatched. CDR1 is SGHRS and CDR2 is YFSETQ in the germline V gene. For the CDR3, the DNA is TGCGCCAGCAGCTTGGCACTAGCGGGAGTTGAGGAGCAGTTCTTC. It translates to CASSLALAGVEEQFF.

V is TRBV5-4 and J is TRBJ2-7; the D gene is possibly TRBD2 (6 bases). This CDR3 has 13 residues. Trimming left V 0 bases short and J 7 bases short, with 11 bases between. Germline-derived CDR1 and CDR2 are SGHNT and YYREEE (reference sequence). CDR3 in amino acids: CASSLGGMVEQYF. In nucleotides, the CDR3 is TGTGCCAGCAGCTTGGGCGGGATGGTTGAGCAGTACTTC. Full variable domain (outside the CDR3, taken from reference TRBV5-4 and TRBJ2-7): ETGVTQSPTHLIKTRGQQVTLRCSSQSGHNTVSWYQQALGQGPQFIFQYYREEENGRGNFPPRFSGLQFPNYSSELNVNALELDDSALYLCASSLGGMVEQYFGPGTRLTVT.

The chain combines TRBV2 with TRBJ2-7; 12 bases agree with TRBD1. CDR3 length: 13 amino acids. The trim removed 8 bases at V and 6 bases at J, leaving 5 bases unmatched. Looked up from germline, CDR1 is SNHLY and CDR2 is FYNNEI. The CDR3 DNA sequence: TGTGCCAGCTCAGGGACAGGGGGCTTCGAGCAGTACTTC. Protein sequence: CASSGTGGFEQYF.

The rearrangement joins TRBV19 to TRBJ1-1; tentatively, D is TRBD1 (6 bases). This CDR3 spans 16 amino acids. CDR1 and CDR2 from the germline V gene are LNHDA and SQIVND (reference sequence). Trimming pared 0 bases from V and 1 base from J, leaving 12 bases between. The chain's CDR3 is CASSIDREGGNTEAFF. The DNA for the CDR3 is TGTGCCAGTAGTATAGATAGGGAGGGGGGGAACACTGAAGCTTTCTTT.

V and J are TRBV28 and TRBJ1-5, with D unresolved. Trimming removed 3 bases at V and 7 bases at J, with 4 bases between. CDR3 length equals 11 residues. Germline CDR1 is MDHEN and CDR2 is SYDVKM. The CDR3 region has the DNA TGTGCCAGCAGTTTCAGACAGCCCCAGCATTTT. Encoded protein: CASSFRQPQHF.

The gene calls are TRBV10-1 and TRBJ1-1; 10 bases are shared with TRBD1. CDR3 length: 17 residues. J lost 6 bases, V lost 4 bases, and 14 bases had no gene match. Germline assignment: CDR1 WNHNN and CDR2 SYGVQD (reference sequence). In nucleotides, the CDR3 is TGCGCCAGCAGTGGGGGGACAGGGGATAATGCGGGAGCTGAAGCTTTCTTT. It encodes CASSGGTGDNAGAEAFF.

This sequence joins TRBV6-5 and TRBJ2-6; unclear D gene. The CDR3 runs 14 residues. V shed 5 bases and J shed 1 base, with 6 bases lying between them. Germline values: CDR1 MNHEY, CDR2 SVGAGI. Here the CDR3 reads CASSQISGANVLTF. CDR3 nucleotides: TGTGCCAGCAGTCAAATTTCTGGGGCCAACGTCCTGACTTTC.

The chain employs TRBV18 and TRBJ2-2; a possible D gene is TRBD2 (6 bases). The CDR3 sequence is 14 residues long. Trimming left V 8 bases short and J 2 bases short, with 12 bases between. CDR1 is KGHSH and CDR2 is LQKENI in the germline V gene. The DNA of the CDR3 is TGTGCCAGCCCCGGGACTTCTAACACCGGGGAGCTGTTTTTT. Translated, it gives CASPGTSNTGELFF.

The chain carries TRBV18 and TRBJ2-1; D is perhaps TRBD2 (5 bases). Germline CDR1 reads KGHSH; CDR2 reads LQKENI. CDR3 length equals 16 residues. Trimming stripped 3 bases from V and 0 bases from J, with 12 bases between. CDR3 sequence: CASSPSTRLSYNEQFF. In nucleotides, the CDR3 is TGTGCCAGCTCACCCTCCACTAGGCTCTCCTACAATGAGCAGTTCTTC.

This chain uses TRBV30 with TRBJ2-3, with D unclear. Trimming pared 2 bases from V and 5 bases from J, leaving 5 bases between. Germline lookup yields CDR1 GTSNPN and CDR2 SVGIG (reference sequence). The CDR3 has 11 residues. The CDR3 spells CAWSSRDTQYF. In DNA, the CDR3 is TGTGCCTGGAGTAGCCGAGATACGCAGTATTTT.

The rearrangement uses TRBV18 and TRBJ2-5, with a weak D call TRBD1 (6 bases). CDR1 and CDR2 (germline): KGHSH, LQKENI. V gave up 4 bases and J gave up 0 bases, with 9 bases separating them. The length of the CDR3 is 14 residues. The DNA of the CDR3 is TGTGCCAGCTCACACAGGGAGTACCAAGAGACCCAGTACTTC. It codes for CASSHREYQETQYF.

The chain couples TRBV27 to TRBJ2-1, with a weak D call TRBD2 (5 bases). CDR3 length: 15 residues. Germline V gene lookup returns CDR1 MNHEY and CDR2 SMNVEV (reference sequence). V lost 3 bases and J lost 4, with 13 bases in between. CDR3 protein: CASSFFDREYNEQFF. The CDR3 DNA reads TGTGCCAGCAGTTTTTTCGACCGGGAATACAATGAGCAGTTCTTC.

The V call is TRBV19, the J call TRBJ2-5, with D perhaps matching TRBD2 (5 bases). V lost 3 bases and J lost 4, with 15 bases in between. Germline CDR1 and CDR2: LNHDA and SQIVND (reference sequence). This CDR3 is built from 15 residues. For the CDR3, the DNA is TGTGCCAGTAGTATGTTGGCGGGCTTTACAGAGACCCAGTACTTC. Protein sequence: CASSMLAGFTETQYF.

In DNA, the CDR3 is TGTGCCAGCAGCCAAGATTATGGGACAGGCTATGAAAAACTGTTTTTT. Translated: CASSQDYGTGYEKLFF. This chain links TRBV4-2 with TRBJ1-4, with TRBD1 matching 8 bases. With 0 bases clipped from V and 6 bases from J, the junction kept 6 bases outside the gene matches. The CDR3 totals 16 residues. Germline CDR1 reads LGHNA; CDR2 reads YNFKEQ.